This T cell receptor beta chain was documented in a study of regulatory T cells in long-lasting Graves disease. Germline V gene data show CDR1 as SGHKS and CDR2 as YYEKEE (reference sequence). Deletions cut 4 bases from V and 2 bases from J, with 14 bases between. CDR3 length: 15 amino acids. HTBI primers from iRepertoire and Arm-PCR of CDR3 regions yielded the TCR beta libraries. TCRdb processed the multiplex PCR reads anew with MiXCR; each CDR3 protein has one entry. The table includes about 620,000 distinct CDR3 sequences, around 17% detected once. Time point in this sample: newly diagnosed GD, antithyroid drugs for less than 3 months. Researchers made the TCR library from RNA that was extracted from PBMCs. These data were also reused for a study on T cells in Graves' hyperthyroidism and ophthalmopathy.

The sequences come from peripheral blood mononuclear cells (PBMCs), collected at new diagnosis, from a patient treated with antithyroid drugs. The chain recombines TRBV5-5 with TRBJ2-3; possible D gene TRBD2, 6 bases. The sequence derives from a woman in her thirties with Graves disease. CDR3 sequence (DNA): TGTGCCAGCAGCCACGGTAGGGGACTCACAGATACGCAGTATTTT. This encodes CASSHGRGLTDTQYF.